The 24 T cell receptor beta chains presented below share a single source sample, sequenced in a study of CD8+ T cells in alopecia areata. Once RNA had been extracted, it was reverse transcribed into cDNA to act as the sequencing template. The protocol was immunoSEQ multiplex PCR, while the TCRdb copy is restricted to in-frame clones and leaves out a portion. The sample holds roughly 200,000 clones, 56% seen once. Sequencing input: CD8+ T cells sorted from blood. The source of these receptors is a human donor in good health.

The V gene is TRBV9, the J gene TRBJ2-1, with D unresolved. Germline V gene lookup returns CDR1 SGDLS and CDR2 YYNGEE. The CDR3 is made up of 15 amino acids. The germline V and J ends were trimmed by 0 bases and 0 bases, with 7 bases remaining between them. Here the CDR3 DNA reads TGTGCCAGCAGCGTAGGAGGCGGCTCCTACAATGAGCAGTTCTTC. It translates to CASSVGGGSYNEQFF.

This chain connects TRBV5-6 to TRBJ1-2; no firm D call. Trimming removed 4 bases from V and 7 bases from J, with 23 bases in between. The CDR3 sequence is 16 residues long. Germline V gives CDR1 SGHDT, CDR2 YYEEEE. CDR3 DNA sequence: TGTGCCAGCAGCCCCCCCCTACTTCCGGGGTGGGGTGGCTACACCTTC. This translates into CASSPPLLPGWGGYTF.

This clone was observed a few times. This chain joins TRBV27 and TRBJ2-3, with D unresolved. The CDR3 is 15 amino acids. Trimming shortened V by 5 bases and J by 1 base, and 13 bases separated the two germline ends. The germline V gene encodes CDR1 MNHEY and CDR2 SMNVEV (reference sequence). CDR3 sequence: CASSASPERTDTQYF. CDR3 coding DNA: TGTGCCAGCAGTGCGTCCCCGGAACGCACAGATACGCAGTATTTT.

This clone showed up just once. The chain carries TRBV7-9 and TRBJ1-1; D remains ambiguous. V was shortened by 3 bases and J by 2 bases, with 7 bases between the two germline ends. Germline V gene lookup returns CDR1 SEHNR and CDR2 FQNEAQ (reference sequence). The CDR3 is made up of 13 amino acids. The CDR3 loop reads CASSLILNTEAFF. DNA of the CDR3: TGTGCCAGCAGCTTGATCCTCAACACTGAAGCTTTCTTT.

In this sample, this clone turned up once. V is TRBV5-1 and J is TRBJ2-7; 9 bases are shared with TRBD1. The CDR3 has 14 residues. From germline, CDR1 is SGHRS and CDR2 YFSETQ. The ends lost 4 bases at V and 3 bases at J; junction bases unmatched: 5. The CDR3 nucleotides are TGCGCCAGCAGCCTATCGACAGGGGGCTACGAGCAGTACTTC. Its translation: CASSLSTGGYEQYF.

In the case of this clone: The same CDR3 is also encoded by other DNA sequences in this sample. This chain links TRBV5-1 with TRBJ1-6; D gene unclear. The germline gives CDR1 SGHRS, CDR2 YFSETQ. The V end was cut by 0 bases, the J end by 0 bases, with 10 bases between. This CDR3 region has 17 residues. CDR3 loop: CASSLEPVSSYNSPLHF. Here the CDR3 DNA reads TGCGCCAGCAGCTTGGAACCGGTGAGCTCCTATAATTCACCCCTCCACTTT.

The J gene is TRBJ2-7, the V gene TRBV2; perhaps TRBD1 as D (5 bases). The CDR3 runs to 11 residues. Germline CDR1 is SNHLY and CDR2 is FYNNEI. The ends were cut back, 7 bases at V and 3 bases at J, with 7 bases in the middle. In DNA, the CDR3 is TGTGCCAGCACCCAGGGCTACGAGCAGTACTTC. It specifies CASTQGYEQYF.

This clone has only a few counts. CDR3 sequence: CARGEGADEYF. The CDR3 DNA sequence: TGTGCCAGGGGGGAGGGGGCCGACGAGTATTTT. The chain links TRBV21-1 to TRBJ2-3. TRBV21-1 is noted as a pseudogene. The CDR3 consists of 11 residues.

The CDR3, as DNA: TGTGCCAGCAGTGAAGGGGACATCTTCTACGAGCAGTACTTC. Translating gives CASSEGDIFYEQYF. This chain joins TRBV2 and TRBJ2-7, with a possible D match to TRBD1 (6 bases). The V gene lost 1 base and the J gene lost 3 bases, with 10 bases spanning the gap. There are 14 residues in the CDR3. Per germline, CDR1 SNHLY and CDR2 FYNNEI.

Only a few counts were recorded for this clone. The chain has TRBV27 and TRBJ1-2, with D unresolved. The CDR3 is 13 amino acids. The V end was cut by 5 bases, the J end by 4 bases, with 11 bases between. Germline V lookup: CDR1 MNHEY, CDR2 SMNVEV (reference sequence). Here the CDR3 DNA reads TGTGCCAGCAGTCCCACGAGCTTCTATGGCTACACCTTC. This gives the protein CASSPTSFYGYTF.

V gene TRBV7-9 combines with J gene TRBJ2-3, with TRBD2 matching 9 bases. Germline CDR1 SEHNR, CDR2 FQNEAQ (reference sequence). This CDR3 has 15 amino acids. The V gene end was trimmed by 5 bases and the J gene end by 6 bases; junction bases not matched to a gene: 9. CDR3 DNA sequence: TGTGCCAGCAGCGAACCGGGACTAGCTGGTGATACGCAGTATTTT. Protein product: CASSEPGLAGDTQYF.

The chain links TRBV7-2 to TRBJ2-1; TRBD2 is a possible D gene (6 bases). Germline CDR1 and CDR2: SGHTA and FQGNSA. The CDR3 totals 17 residues. Trimming left V 1 base short and J 3 bases short, with 16 bases between. In DNA, the CDR3 is TGTGCCAGCAGCTTAGGTTTCGGCGGGGTGAGCTACAATGAGCAGTTCTTC. Its translation is CASSLGFGGVSYNEQFF. The variable domain in full, with the rest retrieved from reference TRBV7-2 and TRBJ2-1, is GAGVSQSPSNKVTEKGKDVELRCDPISGHTALYWYRQSLGQGLEFLIYFQGNSAPDKSGLPSDRFSAERTGGSVSTLTIQRTQQEDSAVYLCASSLGFGGVSYNEQFFGPGTRLTVL.

The rearrangement uses TRBV5-1 and TRBJ2-2; D is unresolved. Trimming pared 0 bases from V and 4 bases from J, leaving 7 bases between. The CDR3 sequence is 14 residues long. Germline CDR1 SGHRS, CDR2 YFSETQ. The CDR3 is CASSLDSPTGELFF. The CDR3 DNA reads as TGCGCCAGCAGCTTGGACAGTCCCACCGGGGAGCTGTTTTTT.

The CDR3 loop is CSVNTGQGEGANVLTF. CDR3 DNA: TGCAGCGTCAACACGGGACAGGGCGAGGGGGCCAACGTCCTGACTTTC. The J gene is TRBJ2-6, the V gene TRBV29-1, with TRBD1 matching over 9 bases. CDR3 length equals 16 residues. Germline V gives CDR1 SQVTM, CDR2 ANQGSEA. V was clipped by 6 bases and J by 4 bases; unmatched bases: 10.

This clone has only a few counts. V gene TRBV6-5 combines with J gene TRBJ2-1; 8 nucleotides align to TRBD1. The V gene's germline CDR1 is MNHEY and CDR2 SVGAGI. This CDR3 is built from 15 residues. V lost 2 bases, J lost 10 bases, and 10 bases stayed unmatched. The CDR3 is CASSYRTGWTAEQFF. The CDR3 DNA reads as TGTGCCAGCAGTTACCGGACAGGGTGGACCGCCGAGCAGTTCTTC.

The chain recombines TRBV30 with TRBJ2-7; tentative D call: TRBD1 (6 bases). The CDR3 is 13 amino acids. The V and J ends lost 0 bases and 6 bases respectively, with 12 bases between them. Germline lookup yields CDR1 GTSNPN and CDR2 SVGIG (reference sequence). In DNA form, the CDR3 reads TGTGCCTGGAGTGTAGGGCAGGGGAGCGAGCAGTACTTC. Translating it yields CAWSVGQGSEQYF. Drawing the rest from reference TRBV30 and TRBJ2-7, the complete variable domain is SQTIHQWPATLVQPVGSPLSLECTVEGTSNPNLYWYRQAAGRGLQLLFYSVGIGQISSEVPQNLSASRPQDRQFILSSKKLLLSDSGFYLCAWSVGQGSEQYFGPGTRLTVT.

This clone has only one observation. The chain is built from TRBV6-6 and TRBJ1-2; D not certain. The V gene lost 6 bases and the J gene lost 4 bases, with 18 bases spanning the gap. CDR3 length equals 15 residues. CDR1 is MNHNY and CDR2 is SVGAGI in the germline V gene (reference sequence). CDR3 in amino acids: CASSPEADLAYGYTF. The CDR3 DNA reads TGTGCCAGCAGCCCAGAGGCAGACCTAGCCTATGGCTACACCTTC.

This sequence joins TRBV29-1 and TRBJ2-5; D may correspond to TRBD1 or TRBD2 (5 bases each). Germline CDR1 is SQVTM and CDR2 is ANQGSEA. V lost 6 bases, J lost 11 bases, and 25 bases lay in between. This CDR3 is 14 amino acids long. CDR3 protein: CSVLTGTDPREQYF. Written as DNA, the CDR3 is TGCAGCGTCCTGACCGGGACCGATCCTCGTGAGCAGTACTTC.

Turning to this clone: Other nucleotide sequences from this sample produce the same CDR3. The chain recombines TRBV19 with TRBJ1-1, with D uncertain. V lost 3 bases and J lost 3, with 8 bases in between. This CDR3 contains 13 residues. CDR1 is LNHDA and CDR2 is SQIVND in the germline V gene (reference sequence). This CDR3 reads CASSIWEDTEAFF. CDR3 in DNA: TGTGCCAGTAGTATCTGGGAGGACACTGAAGCTTTCTTT.

This sequence joins TRBV29-1 and TRBJ2-1; 7 nucleotides line up with TRBD2. Germline V gives CDR1 SQVTM, CDR2 ANQGSEA. This CDR3 has 11 amino acids. V trimming: 7 bases; J trimming: 6 bases; junction bases outside the gene matches: 3. The CDR3 spells CSAPGGNEQFF. Here the CDR3 DNA reads TGCAGCGCCCCGGGGGGCAATGAGCAGTTCTTC.

This clone turned up a few times. V is TRBV7-9 and J is TRBJ2-2; the D is unclear. Germline V lookup: CDR1 SEHNR, CDR2 FQNEAQ (reference sequence). Trimming left V 6 bases short and J 6 bases short, with 5 bases between. The CDR3 is 11 residues long. The chain's CDR3 is CASRVSGELFF. The CDR3 nucleotides are TGTGCCAGCAGGGTTTCCGGGGAGCTGTTTTTT.

This clone turned up a few times. CDR3 amino acids: CSVEDMDMARRYGYTF. DNA of the CDR3: TGCAGCGTTGAAGATATGGACATGGCGAGGAGGTATGGCTACACCTTC. V gene TRBV29-1 combines with J gene TRBJ1-2, with D perhaps TRBD1 (5 bases). This CDR3 contains 16 residues. From germline, CDR1 is SQVTM and CDR2 ANQGSEA. V lost 0 bases to trimming and J lost 5 bases, with 19 bases between them.

The chain carries TRBV4-1 and TRBJ2-7; D perhaps matches TRBD2 (5 bases). This CDR3 has 15 amino acids. V lost 1 base to trimming and J lost 1 base, with 11 bases between them. CDR1 is MGHRA, CDR2 YSYEKL, per germline. CDR3 in DNA: TGCGCCAGCAGCCAAGCGACGGGAAGGTCCTACGAGCAGTACTTC. It codes for CASSQATGRSYEQYF.

Notes on this clone: In the same sample, other DNA sequences code for this CDR3. This chain links TRBV11-2 with TRBJ2-3; 7 bases match TRBD2. The V and J ends lost 3 bases and 0 bases, in that order; junction bases with no gene match: 0. CDR1 and CDR2 from the germline V gene are SGHAT and FQNNGV. The CDR3 is made up of 14 amino acids. The CDR3 DNA reads TGTGCCAGCAGCTTCGGGGGGAGCACAGATACGCAGTATTTT. It is translated as CASSFGGSTDTQYF.